This T cell receptor (beta chain) was sequenced for a study of radiation and T cells in renal cell carcinoma. With regard to this clone: Antigen unknown.

The germline V gene encodes CDR1 MNHNS and CDR2 SASEGT. With 10 bases removed from V and 0 bases from J, the gap between germline ends came to 12 bases. CDR3 length: 14 residues. TCRdb's table, derived via immunoSEQ multiplex PCR, lists solely in-frame clones and lacks some. This table has about 78,000 clones, approximately 90% appearing once. Time point described: blood 4 weeks post-SBRT, at nephrectomy. Sample treatment: 15 Gy SBRT to primary tumor, nephrectomy 4 weeks later. Study observations and caveats: Baseline intratumoral clonotype presence is unknown without pretreatment biopsies.

This clonotype was obtained from a woman in her 70s with renal cell carcinoma. The rearrangement uses TRBV6-1 and TRBJ2-2; D not certain. The material sequenced was blood, taken from a patient whose treatment included radiotherapy and nephrectomy. CDR3 nucleotide sequence: TGTGCCACCTTTGACTCTACGAACACCGGGGAGCTGTTTTTT. It translates to CATFDSTNTGELFF.